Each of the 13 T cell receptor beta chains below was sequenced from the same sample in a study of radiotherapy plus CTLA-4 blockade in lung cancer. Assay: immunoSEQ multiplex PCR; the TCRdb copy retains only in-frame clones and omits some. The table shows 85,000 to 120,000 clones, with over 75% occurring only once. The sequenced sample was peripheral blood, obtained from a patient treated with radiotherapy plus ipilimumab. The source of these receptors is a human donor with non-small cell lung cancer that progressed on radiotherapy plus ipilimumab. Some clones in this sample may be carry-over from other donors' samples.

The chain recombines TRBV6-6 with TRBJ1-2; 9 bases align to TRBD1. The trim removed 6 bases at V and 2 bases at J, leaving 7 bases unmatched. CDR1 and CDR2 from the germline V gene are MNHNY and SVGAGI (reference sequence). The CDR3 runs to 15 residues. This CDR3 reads CASRLGQGSNYGYTF. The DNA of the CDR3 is TGTGCCAGCAGACTCGGACAGGGGTCCAACTATGGCTACACCTTC.

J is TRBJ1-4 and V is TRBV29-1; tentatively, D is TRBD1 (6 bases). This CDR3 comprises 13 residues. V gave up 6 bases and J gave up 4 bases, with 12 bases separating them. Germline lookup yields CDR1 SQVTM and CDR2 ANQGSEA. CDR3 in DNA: TGCAGCGTATTACGGGGGCATAATGAAAAACTGTTTTTT. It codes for CSVLRGHNEKLFF.

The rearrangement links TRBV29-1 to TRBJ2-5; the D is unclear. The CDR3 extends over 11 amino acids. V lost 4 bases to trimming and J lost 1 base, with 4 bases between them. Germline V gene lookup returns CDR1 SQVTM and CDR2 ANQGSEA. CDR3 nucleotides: TGCAGCGTTGCCATCCAAGAGACCCAGTACTTC. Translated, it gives CSVAIQETQYF.

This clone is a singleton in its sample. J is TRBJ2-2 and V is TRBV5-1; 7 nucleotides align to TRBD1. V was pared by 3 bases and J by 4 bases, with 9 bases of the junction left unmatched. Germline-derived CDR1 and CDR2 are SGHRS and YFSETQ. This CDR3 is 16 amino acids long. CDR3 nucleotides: TGCGCCAGCAGCTGGACTCCGACAGGGCCCACCGGGGAGCTGTTTTTT. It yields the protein CASSWTPTGPTGELFF.

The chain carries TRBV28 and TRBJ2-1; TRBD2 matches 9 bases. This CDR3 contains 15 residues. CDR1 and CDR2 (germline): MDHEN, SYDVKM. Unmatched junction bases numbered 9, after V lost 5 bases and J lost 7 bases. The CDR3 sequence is CASSERGDPRNEQFF. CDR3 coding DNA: TGTGCCAGCAGTGAGCGGGGGGACCCCCGGAATGAGCAGTTCTTC.

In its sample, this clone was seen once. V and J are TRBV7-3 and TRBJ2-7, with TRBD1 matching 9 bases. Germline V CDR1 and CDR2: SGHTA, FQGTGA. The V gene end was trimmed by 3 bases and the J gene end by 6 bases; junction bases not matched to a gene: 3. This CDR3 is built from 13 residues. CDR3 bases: TGTGCCAGCAGCTTGACAGGGGGACGCGAGCAGTACTTC. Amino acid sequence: CASSLTGGREQYF.

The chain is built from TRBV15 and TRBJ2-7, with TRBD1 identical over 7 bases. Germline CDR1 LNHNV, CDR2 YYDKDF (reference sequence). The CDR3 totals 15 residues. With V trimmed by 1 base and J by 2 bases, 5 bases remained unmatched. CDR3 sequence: CATSRVIGTAYEQYF. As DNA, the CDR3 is TGTGCCACCAGCAGAGTAATCGGGACAGCCTACGAGCAGTACTTC.

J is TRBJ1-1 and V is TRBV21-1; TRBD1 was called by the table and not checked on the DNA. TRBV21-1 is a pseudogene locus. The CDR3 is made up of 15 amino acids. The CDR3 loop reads CASSKDVDRGPFAFF. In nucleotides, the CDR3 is TGTGCCAGCAGCAAAGACGTCGACAGGGGGCCATTTGCTTTCTTT.

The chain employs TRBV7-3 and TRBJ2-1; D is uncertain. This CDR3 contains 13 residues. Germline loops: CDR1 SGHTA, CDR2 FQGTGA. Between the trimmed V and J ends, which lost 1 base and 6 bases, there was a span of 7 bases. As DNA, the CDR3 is TGTGCCAGCAGCTTAAGCCAAAGCAATGAGCAGTTCTTC. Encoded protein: CASSLSQSNEQFF.

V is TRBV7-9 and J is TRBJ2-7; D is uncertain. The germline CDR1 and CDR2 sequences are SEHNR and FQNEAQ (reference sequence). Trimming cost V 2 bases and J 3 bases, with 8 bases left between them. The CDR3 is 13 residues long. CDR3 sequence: CASSLIGNYEQYF. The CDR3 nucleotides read TGTGCCAGCAGCTTAATAGGGAACTACGAGCAGTACTTC.

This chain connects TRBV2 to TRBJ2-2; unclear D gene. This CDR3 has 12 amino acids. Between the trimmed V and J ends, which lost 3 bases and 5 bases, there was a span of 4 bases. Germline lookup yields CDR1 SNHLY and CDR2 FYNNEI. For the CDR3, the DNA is TGTGCCAGCAGTGAGTGGACCGGGGAGCTGTTTTTT. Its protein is CASSEWTGELFF. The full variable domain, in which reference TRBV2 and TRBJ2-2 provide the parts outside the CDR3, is EPEVTQTPSHQVTQMGQEVILRCVPISNHLYFYWYRQILGQKVEFLVSFYNNEISEKSEIFDDQFSVERPDGSNFTLKIRSTKLEDSAMYFCASSEWTGELFFGEGSRLTVL.

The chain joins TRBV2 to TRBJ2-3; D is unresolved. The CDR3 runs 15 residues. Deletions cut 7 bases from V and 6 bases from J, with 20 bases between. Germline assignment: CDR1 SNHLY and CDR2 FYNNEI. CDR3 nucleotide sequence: TGTGCCAGCAAGCGAGTCGGGTCGGGTGCCGATACGCAGTATTTT. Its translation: CASKRVGSGADTQYF.

The CDR3 here is CASSGALAVSYEQYF. The CDR3 bases are TGTGCCAGTAGTGGGGCTCTAGCGGTCTCCTACGAGCAGTACTTC. The rearrangement links TRBV19 to TRBJ2-7; 7 bases match TRBD2. The CDR3 sequence is 15 residues long. The V segment lost 5 bases and the J segment 0 bases; nucleotides outside the gene matches: 7. The germline V gene encodes CDR1 LNHDA and CDR2 SQIVND (reference sequence).